A selection of T cell receptor beta chains follows, all from one sample in a study of Tregs in tolerant kidney transplant recipients. Only in-frame clones appear in the TCRdb table, and some are missing; sequencing was by immunoSEQ multiplex PCR. The sample lists 50,000 or so clones, over 80% occurring once. Specimen: CD8+ T cells from blood (PBMCs), collected 24 months after the transplant. Source of these receptors: a human patient who received a combined kidney and bone marrow transplant. Some T cells may have originated in the graft donor. Each CDR3 is given with its conserved first and last residue. A D gene is named only where the DNA matches it firmly. The size field is filled for only some rows; it gives once, few, many or a size class.

V	D	size	J	CDR3	DNA
TRBV9	TRBD2	-	TRBJ2-2	CASSVTSGDTGELFF	TGTGCCAGCAGCGTGACTAGCGGGGACACCGGGGAGCTGTTTTTT
TRBV4-1	TRBD1	-	TRBJ1-1	CASSLTTGGTEAFF	TGCGCCAGCAGCCTCACTACAGGGGGCACTGAAGCTTTCTTT
TRBV27	-	-	TRBJ2-7	CATSPAGLREQYF	TGTGCCACCTCCCCGGCGGGGTTGCGCGAGCAGTACTTC
TRBV23-1	TRBD1	-	TRBJ1-5	CASRTGTGVDWYSNQPQHF	TGCGCCAGCAGAACCGGGACAGGGGTAGATTGGTATAGCAATCAGCCCCAGCATTTT
TRBV28	-	-	TRBJ1-3	CASSLSRSSGNTIYF	TGTGCCAGCAGCCTTTCGCGTTCCTCTGGAAACACCATATATTTT
TRBV5-6	-	-	TRBJ2-7	CASSLGAGTYEQYF	TGTGCCAGCAGCTTGGGGGCAGGAACCTACGAGCAGTACTTC
TRBV5-1	TRBD1	few	TRBJ1-2	CASGQGSVILPNYGYTF	TGCGCCAGCGGACAGGGAAGTGTCATCTTACCTAACTATGGCTACACCTTC
TRBV11-2	-	-	TRBJ1-4	CASSSLMRLDEKLFF	TGTGCCAGCAGCTCCCTGATGCGGCTAGATGAAAAACTGTTTTTT
TRBV4-3	TRBD1	-	TRBJ1-2	CASSQDGQGYYGYTF	TGCGCCAGCAGCCAAGACGGACAGGGGTACTATGGCTACACCTTC
TRBV12-5	TRBD2	-	TRBJ2-3	CASGSFRGTSGSTDTQYF	TGTGCTAGTGGTTCCTTTAGGGGGACTAGCGGGAGCACAGATACGCAGTATTTT
TRBV6-1	-	-	TRBJ1-5	CASSGGRGSNQPQHF	TGTGCCAGCAGCGGGGGACGGGGGAGCAATCAGCCCCAGCATTTT
TRBV4-1	TRBD1	-	TRBJ1-2	CASSQVGRGYGYTF	TGCGCCAGCAGCCAAGTGGGCAGGGGGTATGGCTACACCTTC
TRBV4-1	TRBD1	-	TRBJ2-1	CASSPTWGGTGESNEQFF	TGCGCCAGCAGCCCAACGTGGGGAGGGACAGGGGAATCCAATGAGCAGTTCTTC